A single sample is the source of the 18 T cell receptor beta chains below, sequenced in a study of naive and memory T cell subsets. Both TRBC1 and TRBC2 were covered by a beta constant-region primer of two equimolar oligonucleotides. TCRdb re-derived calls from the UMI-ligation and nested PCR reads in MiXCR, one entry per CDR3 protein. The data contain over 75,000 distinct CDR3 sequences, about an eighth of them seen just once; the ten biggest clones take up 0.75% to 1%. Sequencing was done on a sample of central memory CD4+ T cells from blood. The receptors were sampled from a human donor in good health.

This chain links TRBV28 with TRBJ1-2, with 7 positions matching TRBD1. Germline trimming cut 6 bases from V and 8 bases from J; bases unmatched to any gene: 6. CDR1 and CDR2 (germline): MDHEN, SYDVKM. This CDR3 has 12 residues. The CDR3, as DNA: TGTGCCAGCAGCCTACAGGGGCTCGGCTACACCTTC. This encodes CASSLQGLGYTF.

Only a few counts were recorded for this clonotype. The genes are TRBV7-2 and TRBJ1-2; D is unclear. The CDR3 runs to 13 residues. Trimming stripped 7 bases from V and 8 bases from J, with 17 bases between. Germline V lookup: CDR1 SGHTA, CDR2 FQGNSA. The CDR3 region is CASTLTSRLGYTF. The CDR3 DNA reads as TGTGCCAGCACTCTTACATCCCGACTCGGCTACACCTTC.

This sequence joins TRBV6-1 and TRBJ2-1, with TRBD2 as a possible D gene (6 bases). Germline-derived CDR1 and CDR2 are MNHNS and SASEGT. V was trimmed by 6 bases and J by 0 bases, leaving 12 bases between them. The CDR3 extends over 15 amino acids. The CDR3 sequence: CASRTSIGSYNEQFF. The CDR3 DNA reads TGTGCCAGCAGAACTAGCATCGGCTCCTACAATGAGCAGTTCTTC.

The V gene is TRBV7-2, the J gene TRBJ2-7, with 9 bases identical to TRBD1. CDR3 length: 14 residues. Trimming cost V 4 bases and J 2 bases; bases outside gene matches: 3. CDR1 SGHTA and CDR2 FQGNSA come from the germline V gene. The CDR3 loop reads CASSWDRAAYEQYF. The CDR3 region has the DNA TGTGCCAGCAGCTGGGACAGGGCTGCCTACGAGCAGTACTTC.

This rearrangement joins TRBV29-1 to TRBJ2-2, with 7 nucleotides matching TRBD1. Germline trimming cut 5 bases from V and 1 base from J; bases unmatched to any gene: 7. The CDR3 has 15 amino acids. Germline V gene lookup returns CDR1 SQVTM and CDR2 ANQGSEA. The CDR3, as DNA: TGCAGCGTTAAGAGGGACAGCTTGAACACCGGGGAGCTGTTTTTT. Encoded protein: CSVKRDSLNTGELFF.

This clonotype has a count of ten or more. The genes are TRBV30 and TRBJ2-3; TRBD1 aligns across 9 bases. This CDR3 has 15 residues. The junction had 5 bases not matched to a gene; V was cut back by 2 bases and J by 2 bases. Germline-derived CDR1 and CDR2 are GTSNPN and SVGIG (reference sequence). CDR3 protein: CAWSPGQGFTDTQYF. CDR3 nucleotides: TGTGCCTGGAGTCCGGGACAGGGTTTCACAGATACGCAGTATTTT.

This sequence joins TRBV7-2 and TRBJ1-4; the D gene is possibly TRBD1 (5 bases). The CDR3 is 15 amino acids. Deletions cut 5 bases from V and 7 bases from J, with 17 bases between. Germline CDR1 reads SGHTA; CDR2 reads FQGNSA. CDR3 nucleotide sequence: TGTGCCAGCAGCCCTCGATGGGGGGAGGGTGAAAAACTGTTTTTT. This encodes CASSPRWGEGEKLFF.

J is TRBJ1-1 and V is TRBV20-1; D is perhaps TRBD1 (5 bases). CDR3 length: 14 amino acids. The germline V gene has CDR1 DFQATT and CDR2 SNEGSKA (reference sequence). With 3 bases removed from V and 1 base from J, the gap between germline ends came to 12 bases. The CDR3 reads CSASRAPGNTEAFF. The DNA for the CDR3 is TGCAGTGCTAGCAGGGCGCCAGGGAACACTGAAGCTTTCTTT.

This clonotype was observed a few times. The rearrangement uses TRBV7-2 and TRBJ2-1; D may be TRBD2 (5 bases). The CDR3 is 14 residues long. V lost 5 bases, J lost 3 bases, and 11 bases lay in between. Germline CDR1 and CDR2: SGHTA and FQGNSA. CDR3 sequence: CASSPWGVYNEQFF. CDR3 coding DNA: TGTGCCAGCAGCCCCTGGGGAGTCTACAATGAGCAGTTCTTC.

CDR3: CSGIRDRNTEAFF. In DNA form, the CDR3 reads TGCAGCGGCATCCGGGACAGGAACACTGAAGCTTTCTTT. The chain combines TRBV29-1 with TRBJ1-1; 7 bases map to TRBD1. CDR1 SQVTM and CDR2 ANQGSEA come from the germline V gene. V shed 7 bases, J shed 1 base, and the junction held 6 bases outside the gene matches. This CDR3 has 13 amino acids.

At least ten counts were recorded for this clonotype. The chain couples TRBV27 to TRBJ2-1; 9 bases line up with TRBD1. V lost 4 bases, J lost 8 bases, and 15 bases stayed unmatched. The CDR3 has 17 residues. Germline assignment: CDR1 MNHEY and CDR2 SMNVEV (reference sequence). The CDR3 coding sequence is TGTGCCAGCAGTTCCCTCACGGACAGGGGTTGGGATTATGAGCAGTTCTTC. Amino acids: CASSSLTDRGWDYEQFF.

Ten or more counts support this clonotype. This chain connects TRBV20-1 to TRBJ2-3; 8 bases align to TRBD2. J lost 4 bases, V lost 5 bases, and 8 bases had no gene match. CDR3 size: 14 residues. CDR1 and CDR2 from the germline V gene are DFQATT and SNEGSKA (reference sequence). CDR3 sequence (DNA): TGCAGTGCTCTTAGCGGGAACAACGCAGATACGCAGTATTTT. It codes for CSALSGNNADTQYF.

The CDR3 DNA sequence: TGCAGCGTTGAACGGGGGACAGGGATGAACACTGAAGCTTTCTTT. It codes for CSVERGTGMNTEAFF. The chain joins TRBV29-1 to TRBJ1-1, with 9 bases identical to TRBD1. The CDR3 length is 15 residues. Per the germline V gene, CDR1 is SQVTM and CDR2 is ANQGSEA. Unmatched junction bases numbered 4, after V lost 2 bases and J lost 0 bases.

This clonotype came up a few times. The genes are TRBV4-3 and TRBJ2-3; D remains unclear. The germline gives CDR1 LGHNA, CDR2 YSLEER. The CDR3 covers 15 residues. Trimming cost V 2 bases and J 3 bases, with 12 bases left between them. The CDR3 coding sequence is TGCGCCAGCAGCCAATCACTAACTCAGACAGATACGCAGTATTTT. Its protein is CASSQSLTQTDTQYF.

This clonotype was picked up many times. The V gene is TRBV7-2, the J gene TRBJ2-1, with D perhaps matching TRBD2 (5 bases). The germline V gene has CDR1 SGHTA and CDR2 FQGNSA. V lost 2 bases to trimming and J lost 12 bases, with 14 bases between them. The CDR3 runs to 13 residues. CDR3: CASSLSEKTRQFF. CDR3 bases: TGTGCCAGCAGCTTATCGGAAAAAACTAGGCAGTTCTTC.

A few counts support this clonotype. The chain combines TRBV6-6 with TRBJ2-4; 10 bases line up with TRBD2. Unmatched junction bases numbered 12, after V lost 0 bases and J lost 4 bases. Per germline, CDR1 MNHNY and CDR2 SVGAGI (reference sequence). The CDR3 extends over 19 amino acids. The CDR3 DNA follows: TGTGCCAGCAGTTACTCTCGCTGGCGCACTAGCGGGGATAAAAACATTCAGTACTTC. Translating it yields CASSYSRWRTSGDKNIQYF.

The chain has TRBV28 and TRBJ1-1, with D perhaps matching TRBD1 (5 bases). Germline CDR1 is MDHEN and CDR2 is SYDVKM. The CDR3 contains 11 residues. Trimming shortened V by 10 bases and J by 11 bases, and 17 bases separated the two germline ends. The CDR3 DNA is TGTGCCACCACGACAGCCTCTTTGGCTTTCTTT. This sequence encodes CATTTASLAFF.

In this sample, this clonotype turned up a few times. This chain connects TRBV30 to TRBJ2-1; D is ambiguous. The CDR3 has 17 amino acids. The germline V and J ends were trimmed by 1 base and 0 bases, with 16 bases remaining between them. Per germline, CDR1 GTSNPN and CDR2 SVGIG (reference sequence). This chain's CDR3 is CAWSDPRFAASYNEQFF. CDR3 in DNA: TGTGCCTGGAGTGACCCCCGTTTTGCGGCCTCCTACAATGAGCAGTTCTTC.